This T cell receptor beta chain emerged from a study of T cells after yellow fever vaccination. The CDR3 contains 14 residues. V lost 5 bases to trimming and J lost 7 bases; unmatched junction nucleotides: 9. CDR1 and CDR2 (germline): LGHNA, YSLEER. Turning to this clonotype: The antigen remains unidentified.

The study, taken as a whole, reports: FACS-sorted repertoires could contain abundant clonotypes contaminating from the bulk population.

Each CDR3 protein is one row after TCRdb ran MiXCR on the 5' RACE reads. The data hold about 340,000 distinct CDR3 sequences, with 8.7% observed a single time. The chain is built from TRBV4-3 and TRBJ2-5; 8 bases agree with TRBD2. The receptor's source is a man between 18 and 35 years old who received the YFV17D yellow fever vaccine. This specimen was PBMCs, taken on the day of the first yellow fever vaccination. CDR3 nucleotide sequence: TGCGCCAGCAGCTCAGCACGGGGGGGCGGGACCCAGTACTTC. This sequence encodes CASSSARGGGTQYF.